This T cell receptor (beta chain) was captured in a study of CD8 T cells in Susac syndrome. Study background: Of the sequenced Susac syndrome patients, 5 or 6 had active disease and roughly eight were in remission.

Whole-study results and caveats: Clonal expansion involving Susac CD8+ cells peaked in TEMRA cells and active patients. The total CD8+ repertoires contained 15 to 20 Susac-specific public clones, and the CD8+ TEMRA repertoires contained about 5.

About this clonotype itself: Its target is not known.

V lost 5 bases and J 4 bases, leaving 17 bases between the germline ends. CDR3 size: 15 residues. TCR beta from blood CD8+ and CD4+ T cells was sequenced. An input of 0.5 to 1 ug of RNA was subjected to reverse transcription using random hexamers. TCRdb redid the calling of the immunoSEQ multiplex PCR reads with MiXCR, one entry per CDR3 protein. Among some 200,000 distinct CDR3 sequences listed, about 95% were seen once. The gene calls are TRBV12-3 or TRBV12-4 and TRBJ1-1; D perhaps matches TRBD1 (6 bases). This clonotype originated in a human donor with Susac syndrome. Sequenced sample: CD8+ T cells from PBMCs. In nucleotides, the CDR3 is TGTGCCAGCAGTCCGAAATTATCAGGGGCCACTGAAGCTTTCTTT. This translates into CASSPKLSGATEAFF.